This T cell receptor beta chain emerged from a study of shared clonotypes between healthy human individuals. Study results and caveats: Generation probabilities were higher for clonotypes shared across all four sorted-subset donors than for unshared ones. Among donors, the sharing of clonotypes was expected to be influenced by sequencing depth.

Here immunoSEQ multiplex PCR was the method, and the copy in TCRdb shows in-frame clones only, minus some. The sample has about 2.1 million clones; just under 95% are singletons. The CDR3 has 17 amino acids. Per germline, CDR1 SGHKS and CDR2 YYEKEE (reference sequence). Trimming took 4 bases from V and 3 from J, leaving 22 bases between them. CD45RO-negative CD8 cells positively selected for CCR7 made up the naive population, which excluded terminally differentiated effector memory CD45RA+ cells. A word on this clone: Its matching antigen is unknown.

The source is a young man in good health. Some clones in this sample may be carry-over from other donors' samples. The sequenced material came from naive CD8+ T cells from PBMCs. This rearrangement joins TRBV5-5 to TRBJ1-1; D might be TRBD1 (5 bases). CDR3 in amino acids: CASSHSPSNLGDTEAFF. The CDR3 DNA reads TGTGCCAGCAGCCATAGCCCATCTAATTTGGGGGACACTGAAGCTTTCTTT.